This T cell receptor beta chain comes out of a study of CD8 T cells in ankylosing spondylitis. A quantitative 5'-RACE method, one with molecular barcodes, was used to make TCR beta libraries. MiXCR was run by TCRdb on the 5' RACE reads, yielding one entry per CDR3 protein. The repertoire includes about 270,000 distinct CDR3 sequences, more than 25% of them detected once, and 3.5% to 4.5% sits in the top ten. The CDR3 spans 15 residues. The junction had 6 bases not matched to a gene; V was cut back by 4 bases and J by 0 bases. Germline values: CDR1 SGHRS, CDR2 YFSETQ. This receptor was identified in a male donor with ankylosing spondylitis or in good health (not recorded which). V gene TRBV5-1 combines with J gene TRBJ1-1, with 7 nucleotides matching TRBD1. The material sequenced was blood, either unsorted or a sorted T cell fraction (not recorded which). In DNA, the CDR3 is TGCGCCAGCAGCCGCGGGACAGACATGAACACTGAAGCTTTCTTT. Encoded protein: CASSRGTDMNTEAFF.